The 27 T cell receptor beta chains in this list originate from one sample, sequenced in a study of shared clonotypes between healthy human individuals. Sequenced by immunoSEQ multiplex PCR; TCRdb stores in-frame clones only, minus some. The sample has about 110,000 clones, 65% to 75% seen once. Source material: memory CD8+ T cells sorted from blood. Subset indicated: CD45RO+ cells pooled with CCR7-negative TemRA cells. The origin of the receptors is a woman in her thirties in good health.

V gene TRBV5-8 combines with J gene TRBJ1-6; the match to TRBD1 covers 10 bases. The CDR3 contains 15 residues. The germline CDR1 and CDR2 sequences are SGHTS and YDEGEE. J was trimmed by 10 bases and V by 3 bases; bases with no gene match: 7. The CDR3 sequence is CASSSMTGGLSPLHF. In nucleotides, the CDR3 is TGTGCCAGCAGCTCCATGACAGGGGGCTTGTCACCCCTCCACTTT.

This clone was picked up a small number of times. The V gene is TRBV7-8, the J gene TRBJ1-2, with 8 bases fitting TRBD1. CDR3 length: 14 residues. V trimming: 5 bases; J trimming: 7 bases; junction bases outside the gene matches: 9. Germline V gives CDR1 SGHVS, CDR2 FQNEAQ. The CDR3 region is CASSPLTGVSGYTF. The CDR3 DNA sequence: TGTGCCAGCAGCCCTTTGACAGGGGTCTCTGGCTACACCTTC.

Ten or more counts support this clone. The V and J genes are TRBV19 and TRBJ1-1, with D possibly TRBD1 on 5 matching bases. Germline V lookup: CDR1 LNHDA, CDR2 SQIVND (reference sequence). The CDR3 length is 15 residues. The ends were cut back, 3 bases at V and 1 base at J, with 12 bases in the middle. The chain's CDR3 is CASSIWGGSNTEAFF. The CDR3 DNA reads TGTGCCAGTAGTATCTGGGGGGGGTCGAACACTGAAGCTTTCTTT.

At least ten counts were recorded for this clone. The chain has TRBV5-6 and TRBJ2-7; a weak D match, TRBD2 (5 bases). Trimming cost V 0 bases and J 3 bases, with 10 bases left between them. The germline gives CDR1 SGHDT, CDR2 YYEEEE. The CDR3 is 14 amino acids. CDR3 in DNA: TGTGCCAGCAGCTTGGCGGGATTTCTCTACGAGCAGTACTTC. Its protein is CASSLAGFLYEQYF.

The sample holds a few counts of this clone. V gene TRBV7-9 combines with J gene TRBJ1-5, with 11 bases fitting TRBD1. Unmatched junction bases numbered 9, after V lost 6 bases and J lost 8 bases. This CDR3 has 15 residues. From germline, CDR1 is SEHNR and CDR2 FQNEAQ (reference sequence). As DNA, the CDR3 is TGTGCCAGCAGTTCGGGACAGGGGGATTTAGAGCCCCAGCATTTT. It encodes CASSSGQGDLEPQHF. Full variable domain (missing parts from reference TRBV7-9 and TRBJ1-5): DTGVSQNPRHKITKRGQNVTFRCDPISEHNRLYWYRQTLGQGPEFLTYFQNEAQLEKSRLLSDRFSAERPKGSFSTLEIQRTEQGDSAMYLCASSSGQGDLEPQHFGDGTRLSIL.

This chain's CDR3 is CASSSRGTQYF. The CDR3, as DNA: TGTGCCAGCAGTTCACGGGGGACCCAGTACTTC. The chain couples TRBV11-2 to TRBJ2-5; D is possibly TRBD2 (5 bases). The V gene's germline CDR1 is SGHAT and CDR2 FQNNGV. Trimming removed 6 bases from V and 7 bases from J, with 9 bases in between. The CDR3 extends over 11 amino acids.

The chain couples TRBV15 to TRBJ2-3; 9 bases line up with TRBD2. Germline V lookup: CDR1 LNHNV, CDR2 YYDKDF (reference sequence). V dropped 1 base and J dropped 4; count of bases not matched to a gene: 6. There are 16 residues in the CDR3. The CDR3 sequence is CATSRGSGGGADTQYF. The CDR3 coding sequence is TGTGCCACCAGCAGAGGTAGCGGGGGAGGGGCAGATACGCAGTATTTT. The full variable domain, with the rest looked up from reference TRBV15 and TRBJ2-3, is DAMVIQNPRYQVTQFGKPVTLSCSQTLNHNVMYWYQQKSSQAPKLLFHYYDKDFNNEADTPDNFQSRRPNTSFCFLDIRSPGLGDTAMYLCATSRGSGGGADTQYFGPGTRLTVL.

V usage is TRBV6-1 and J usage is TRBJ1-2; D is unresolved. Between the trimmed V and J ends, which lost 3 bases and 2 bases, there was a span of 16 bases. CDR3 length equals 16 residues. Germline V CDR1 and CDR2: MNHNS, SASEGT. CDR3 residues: CASSDPSISGNYGYTF. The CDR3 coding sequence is TGTGCCAGCAGTGACCCCTCGATATCAGGCAACTATGGCTACACCTTC.

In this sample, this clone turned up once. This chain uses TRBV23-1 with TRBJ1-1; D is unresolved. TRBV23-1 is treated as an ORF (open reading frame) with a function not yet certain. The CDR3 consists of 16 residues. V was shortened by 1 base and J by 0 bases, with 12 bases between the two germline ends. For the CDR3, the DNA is TGCGCCAGCAGTCAATGGCCCAGCTACATGAACACTGAAGCTTTCTTT. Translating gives CASSQWPSYMNTEAFF.

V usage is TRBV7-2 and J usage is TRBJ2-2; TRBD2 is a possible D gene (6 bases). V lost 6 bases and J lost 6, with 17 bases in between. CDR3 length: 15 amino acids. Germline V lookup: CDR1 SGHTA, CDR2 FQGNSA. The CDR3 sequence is CASSLGTGESGELFF. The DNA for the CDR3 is TGTGCCAGCAGTCTCGGGACTGGAGAATCCGGGGAGCTGTTTTTT. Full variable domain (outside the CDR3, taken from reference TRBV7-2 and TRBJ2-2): GAGVSQSPSNKVTEKGKDVELRCDPISGHTALYWYRQSLGQGLEFLIYFQGNSAPDKSGLPSDRFSAERTGGSVSTLTIQRTQQEDSAVYLCASSLGTGESGELFFGEGSRLTVL.

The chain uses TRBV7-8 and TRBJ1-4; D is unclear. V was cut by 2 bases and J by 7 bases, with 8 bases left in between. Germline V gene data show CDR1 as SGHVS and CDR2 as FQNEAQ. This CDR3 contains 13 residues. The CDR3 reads CASSLRGGEKLFF. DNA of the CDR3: TGTGCCAGCAGCTTAAGAGGCGGTGAAAAACTGTTTTTT. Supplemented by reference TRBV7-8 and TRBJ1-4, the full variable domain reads GAGVSQSPRYKVAKRGQDVALRCDPISGHVSLFWYQQALGQGPEFLTYFQNEAQLDKSGLPSDRFFAERPEGSVSTLKIQRTQQEDSAVYLCASSLRGGEKLFFGSGTQLSVL.

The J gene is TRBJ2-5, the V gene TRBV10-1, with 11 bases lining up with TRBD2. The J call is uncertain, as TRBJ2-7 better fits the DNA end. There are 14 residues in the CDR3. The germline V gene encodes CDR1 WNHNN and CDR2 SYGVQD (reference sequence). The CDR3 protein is CASSEVAGGTEQYF. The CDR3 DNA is TGCGCCAGCAGTGAGGTAGCGGGAGGGACCGAGCAGTACTTC.

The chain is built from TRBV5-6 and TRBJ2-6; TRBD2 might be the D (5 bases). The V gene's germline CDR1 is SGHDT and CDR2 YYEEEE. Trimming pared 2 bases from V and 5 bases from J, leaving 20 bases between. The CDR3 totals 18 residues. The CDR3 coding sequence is TGTGCCAGCAGCTTAAAGAGGACGGGGAGTTTTAGGGCCAACGTCCTGACTTTC. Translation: CASSLKRTGSFRANVLTF.

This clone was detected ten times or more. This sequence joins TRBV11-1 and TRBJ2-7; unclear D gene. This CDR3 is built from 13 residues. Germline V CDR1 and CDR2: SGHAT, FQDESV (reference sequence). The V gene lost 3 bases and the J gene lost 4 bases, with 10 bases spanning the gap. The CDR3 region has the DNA TGTGCCAGCAGCTTTTCAGGTCCATACGAGCAGTACTTC. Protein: CASSFSGPYEQYF. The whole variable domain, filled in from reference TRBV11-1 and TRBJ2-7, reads EAEVAQSPRYKITEKSQAVAFWCDPISGHATLYWYRQILGQGPELLVQFQDESVVDDSQLPKDRFSAERLKGVDSTLKIQPAELGDSAMYLCASSFSGPYEQYFGPGTRLTVT.

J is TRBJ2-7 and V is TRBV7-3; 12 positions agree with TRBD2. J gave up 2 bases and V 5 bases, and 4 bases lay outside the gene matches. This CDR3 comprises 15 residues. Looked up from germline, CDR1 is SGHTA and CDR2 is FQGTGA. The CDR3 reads CASSPGLAGTYEQYF. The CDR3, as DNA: TGTGCCAGCAGCCCCGGACTAGCGGGAACCTACGAGCAGTACTTC.

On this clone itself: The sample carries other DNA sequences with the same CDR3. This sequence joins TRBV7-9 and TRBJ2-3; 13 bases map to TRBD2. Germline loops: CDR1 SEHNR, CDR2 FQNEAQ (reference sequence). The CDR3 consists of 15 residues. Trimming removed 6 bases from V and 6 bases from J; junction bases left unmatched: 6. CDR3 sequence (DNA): TGTGCCAGCAGTCTACTAGCGGGAGGGGGGGATACGCAGTATTTT. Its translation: CASSLLAGGGDTQYF.

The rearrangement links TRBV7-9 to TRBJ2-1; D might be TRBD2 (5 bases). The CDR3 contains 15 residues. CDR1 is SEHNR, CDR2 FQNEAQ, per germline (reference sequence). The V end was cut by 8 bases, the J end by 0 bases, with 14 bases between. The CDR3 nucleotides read TGTGCCAGCGCGTTAAGAGGAGGCTCCTACAATGAGCAGTTCTTC. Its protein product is CASALRGGSYNEQFF.

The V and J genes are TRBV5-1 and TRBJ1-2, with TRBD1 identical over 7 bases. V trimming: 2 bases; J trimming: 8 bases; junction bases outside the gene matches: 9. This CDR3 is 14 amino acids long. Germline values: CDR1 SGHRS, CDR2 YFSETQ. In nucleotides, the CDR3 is TGCGCCAGCAGCTTAGACAGGGTTGGAGACGGCTACACCTTC. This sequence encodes CASSLDRVGDGYTF.

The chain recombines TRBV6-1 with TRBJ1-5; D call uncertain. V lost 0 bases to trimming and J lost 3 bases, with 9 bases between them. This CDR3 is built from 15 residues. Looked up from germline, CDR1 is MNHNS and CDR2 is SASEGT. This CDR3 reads CASSEAPGNNQPQHF. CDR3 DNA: TGTGCCAGCAGTGAAGCGCCCGGGAACAATCAGCCCCAGCATTTT.

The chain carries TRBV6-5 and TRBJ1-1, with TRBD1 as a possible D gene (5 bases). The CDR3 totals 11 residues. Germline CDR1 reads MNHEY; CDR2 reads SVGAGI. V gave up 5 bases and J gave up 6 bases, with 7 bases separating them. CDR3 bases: TGTGCCAGCAGTGGGGGGGCTGAAGCTTTCTTT. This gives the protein CASSGGAEAFF.

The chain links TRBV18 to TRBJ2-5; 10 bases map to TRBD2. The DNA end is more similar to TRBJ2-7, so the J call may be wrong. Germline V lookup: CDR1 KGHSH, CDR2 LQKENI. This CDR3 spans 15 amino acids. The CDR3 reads CASSPRTSGTYEQYF. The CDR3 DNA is TGTGCCAGCTCACCGCGGACTAGCGGTACCTACGAGCAGTACTTC.

The CDR3: CASSLFSFYNEQFF. The DNA for the CDR3 is TGTGCCAGCAGCTTGTTTTCCTTCTACAATGAGCAGTTCTTC. The V call is TRBV5-6, the J call TRBJ2-1, with no clear D. Trimming cost V 1 base and J 3 bases, with 8 bases left between them. The CDR3 contains 14 residues. Germline lookup yields CDR1 SGHDT and CDR2 YYEEEE.

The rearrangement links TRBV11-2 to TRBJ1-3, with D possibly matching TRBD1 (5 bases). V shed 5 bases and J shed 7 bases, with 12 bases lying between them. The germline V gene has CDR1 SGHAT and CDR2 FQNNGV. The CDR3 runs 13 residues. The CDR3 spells CASSDGGANTIYF. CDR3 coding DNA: TGTGCCAGCAGCGACGGAGGGGCGAACACCATATATTTT. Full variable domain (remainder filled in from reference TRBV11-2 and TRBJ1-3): EAGVAQSPRYKIIEKRQSVAFWCNPISGHATLYWYQQILGQGPKLLIQFQNNGVVDDSQLPKDRFSAERLKGVDSTLKIQPAKLEDSAVYLCASSDGGANTIYFGEGSWLTVV.

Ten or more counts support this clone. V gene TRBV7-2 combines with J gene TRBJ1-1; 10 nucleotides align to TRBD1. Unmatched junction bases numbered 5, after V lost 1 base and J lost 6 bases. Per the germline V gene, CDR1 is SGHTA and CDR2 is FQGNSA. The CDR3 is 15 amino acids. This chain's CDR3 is CASSLVTGGASEAFF. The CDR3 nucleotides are TGTGCCAGCAGCTTAGTGACAGGGGGCGCGTCTGAAGCTTTCTTT.

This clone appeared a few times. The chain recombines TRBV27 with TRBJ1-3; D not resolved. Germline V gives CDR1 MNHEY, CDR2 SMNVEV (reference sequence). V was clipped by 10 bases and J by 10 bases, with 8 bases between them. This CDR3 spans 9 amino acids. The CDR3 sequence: CATRSTIYF. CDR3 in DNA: TGTGCCACCCGTAGTACCATATATTTT.

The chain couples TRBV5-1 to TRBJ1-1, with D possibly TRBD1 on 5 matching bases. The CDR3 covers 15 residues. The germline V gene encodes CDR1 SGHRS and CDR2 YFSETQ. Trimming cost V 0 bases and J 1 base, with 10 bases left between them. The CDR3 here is CASSLGGLRNTEAFF. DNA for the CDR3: TGCGCCAGCAGCTTGGGGGGACTGAGGAACACTGAAGCTTTCTTT.

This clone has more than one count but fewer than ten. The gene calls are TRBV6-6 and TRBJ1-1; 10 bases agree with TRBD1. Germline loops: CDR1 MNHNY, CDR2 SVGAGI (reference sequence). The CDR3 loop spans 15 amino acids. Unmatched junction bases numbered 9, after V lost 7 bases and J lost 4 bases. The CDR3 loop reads CASIATRTGGTEAFF. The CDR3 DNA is TGTGCCAGCATTGCGACGAGGACAGGGGGCACTGAAGCTTTCTTT.